The clone carrying this T cell receptor (beta chain) was detected only a few times. The data were produced by immunoSEQ multiplex PCR, yet TCRdb's version contains in-frame clones alone and is incomplete. The sample shows approximately 350,000 clones, 80% to 90% of them seen only once. The data belong to a study of Ad26.COV2.S vaccination and SARS-CoV-2 variants. Overall study context: Administration of Ad26.COV2.S was intramuscular, either once or twice 56 days apart.

The treatment denotes: over 15 received Ad26.COV2.S at low or high dose, single or two shots; roughly five received placebo; per-sample allocation not given. The study sampled participants on day 63 after the first vaccine or placebo injection. The CDR3 has 14 amino acids. Trimming pared 3 bases from V and 10 bases from J, leaving 13 bases between. CDR1 is MNHNS and CDR2 is SASEGT in the germline V gene. This chain links TRBV6-1 with TRBJ1-6; D not resolved. The sequence was obtained from a person between 18 and 59 years old who received the Ad26.COV2.S COVID-19 vaccine or a placebo. The sequencing used peripheral blood, collected in a trial of Ad26.COV2.S vaccine versus placebo. The CDR3 DNA sequence: TGTGCCAGCAGTGACGATGGGGTTAGGTCACCCCTCCACTTT. It codes for CASSDDGVRSPLHF.